This T cell receptor beta chain was sequenced in a study of blood T cells in healthy people across ages. Study-wide points: Considered underestimates were the diversity estimates obtained from one million T cells. A greater number of naive CD4+ cells and higher diversity distinguished long-lived donors from aged donors.

This clonotype was seen more than once but under ten times. Its specificity is unknown. Then a second PCR, running about 6 to 12 cycles, was carried out with a sample-barcoded 5' primer and a J-beta primer mix. TCRdb re-called the 5' RACE reads through MiXCR, storing one row per CDR3 protein. The sample carries some 1.8 million distinct CDR3 sequences, around 40% recorded once. The sequenced sample consisted of blood. The receptor's source is a human donor in good health.

In nucleotides, the CDR3 is TGTGCCAGCAAGCCGGGACTAGCGGACTACGAGCAGTACTTC. Translated: CASKPGLADYEQYF. The J gene is TRBJ2-7, the V gene TRBV2; 11 positions agree with TRBD2. This CDR3 has 14 residues. V lost 7 bases, J lost 3 bases, and 5 bases stayed unmatched. From germline, CDR1 is SNHLY and CDR2 FYNNEI.